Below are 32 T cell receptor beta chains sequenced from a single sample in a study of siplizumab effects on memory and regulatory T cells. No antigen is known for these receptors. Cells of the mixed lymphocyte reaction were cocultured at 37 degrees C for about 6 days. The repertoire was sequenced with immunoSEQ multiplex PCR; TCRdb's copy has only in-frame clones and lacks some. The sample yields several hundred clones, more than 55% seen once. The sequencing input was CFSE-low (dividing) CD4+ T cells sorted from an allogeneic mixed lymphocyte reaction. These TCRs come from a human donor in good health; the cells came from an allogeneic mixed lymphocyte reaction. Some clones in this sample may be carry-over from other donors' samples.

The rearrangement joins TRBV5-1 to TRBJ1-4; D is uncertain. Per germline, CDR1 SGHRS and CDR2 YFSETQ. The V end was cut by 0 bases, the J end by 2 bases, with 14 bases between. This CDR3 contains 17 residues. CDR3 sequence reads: CASSLVGSLGTNEKLFF. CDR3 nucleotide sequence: TGCGCCAGCAGCTTGGTTGGTTCTTTGGGGACTAATGAAAAACTGTTTTTT.

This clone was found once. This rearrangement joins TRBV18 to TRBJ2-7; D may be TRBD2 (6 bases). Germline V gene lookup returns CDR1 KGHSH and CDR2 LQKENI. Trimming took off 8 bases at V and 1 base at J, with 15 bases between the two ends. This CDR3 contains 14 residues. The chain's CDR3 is CASRLSGSSYEQYF. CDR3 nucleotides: TGTGCCAGCAGATTATCCGGGAGTTCCTACGAGCAGTACTTC.

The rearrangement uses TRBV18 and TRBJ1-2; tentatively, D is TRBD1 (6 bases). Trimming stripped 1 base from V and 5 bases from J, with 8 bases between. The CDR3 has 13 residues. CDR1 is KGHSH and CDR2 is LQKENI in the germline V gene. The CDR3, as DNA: TGTGCCAGCTCACCACGGACAGATTATGGCTACACCTTC. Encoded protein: CASSPRTDYGYTF.

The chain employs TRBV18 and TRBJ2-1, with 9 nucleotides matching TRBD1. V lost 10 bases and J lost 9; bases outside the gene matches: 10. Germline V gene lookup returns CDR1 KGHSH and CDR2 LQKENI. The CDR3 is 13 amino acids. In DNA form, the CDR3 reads TGTGCCACCCTCGGGACAGGGTTTAGTGAGCAGTTCTTC. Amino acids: CATLGTGFSEQFF.

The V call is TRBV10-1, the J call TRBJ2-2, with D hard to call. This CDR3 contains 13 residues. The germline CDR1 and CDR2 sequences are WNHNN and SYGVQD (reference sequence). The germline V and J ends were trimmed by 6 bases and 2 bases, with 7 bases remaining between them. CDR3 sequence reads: CASSLVNTGELFF. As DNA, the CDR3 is TGCGCCAGCAGCCTCGTAAACACCGGGGAGCTGTTTTTT.

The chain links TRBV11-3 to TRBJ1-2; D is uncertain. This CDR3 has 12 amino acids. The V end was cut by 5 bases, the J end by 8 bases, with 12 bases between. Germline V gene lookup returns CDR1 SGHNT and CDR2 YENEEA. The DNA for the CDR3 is TGTGCCAGCAGCAAAGAATCGCAGGGCTACACCTTC. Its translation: CASSKESQGYTF.

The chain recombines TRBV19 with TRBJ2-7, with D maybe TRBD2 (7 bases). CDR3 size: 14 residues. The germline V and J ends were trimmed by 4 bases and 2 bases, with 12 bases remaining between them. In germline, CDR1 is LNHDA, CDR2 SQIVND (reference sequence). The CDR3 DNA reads TGTGCCAGTAGTACGGCCGGGGGGCCCTACGAGCAGTACTTC. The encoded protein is CASSTAGGPYEQYF. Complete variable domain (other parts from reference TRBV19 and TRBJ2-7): DGGITQSPKYLFRKEGQNVTLSCEQNLNHDAMYWYRQDPGQGLRLIYYSQIVNDFQKGDIAEGYSVSREKKESFPLTVTSAQKNPTAFYLCASSTAGGPYEQYFGPGTRLTVT.

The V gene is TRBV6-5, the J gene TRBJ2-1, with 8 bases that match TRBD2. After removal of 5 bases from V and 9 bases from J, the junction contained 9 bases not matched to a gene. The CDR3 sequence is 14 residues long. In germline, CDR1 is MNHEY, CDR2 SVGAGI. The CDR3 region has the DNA TGTGCCAGCAGTCCCGGGGGGGGTAGGGGTGAGCAGTTCTTC. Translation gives CASSPGGGRGEQFF.

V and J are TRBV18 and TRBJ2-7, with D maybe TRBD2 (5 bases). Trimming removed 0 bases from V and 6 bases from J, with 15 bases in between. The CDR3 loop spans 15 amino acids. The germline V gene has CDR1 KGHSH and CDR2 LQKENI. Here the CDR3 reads CASSPPSIPSREQYF. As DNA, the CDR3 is TGTGCCAGCTCACCACCCTCCATACCTAGCCGCGAGCAGTACTTC.

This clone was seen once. CDR3 sequence reads: CASSRGNNYGYTF. The CDR3, as DNA: TGTGCCAGCAGCCGGGGGAACAACTATGGCTACACCTTC. The chain joins TRBV6-9 to TRBJ1-2, with D possibly being TRBD1 (5 bases). CDR3 size: 13 residues. Looked up from germline, CDR1 is MNHGY and CDR2 is SVAAGI. Trimming left V 6 bases short and J 2 bases short, with 10 bases between.

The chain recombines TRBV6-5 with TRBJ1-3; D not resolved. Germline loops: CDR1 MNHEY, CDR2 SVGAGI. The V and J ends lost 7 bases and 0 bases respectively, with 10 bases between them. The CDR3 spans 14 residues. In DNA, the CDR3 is TGTGCCAGCATAGGGTTTCGCTCTGGAAACACCATATATTTT. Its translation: CASIGFRSGNTIYF.

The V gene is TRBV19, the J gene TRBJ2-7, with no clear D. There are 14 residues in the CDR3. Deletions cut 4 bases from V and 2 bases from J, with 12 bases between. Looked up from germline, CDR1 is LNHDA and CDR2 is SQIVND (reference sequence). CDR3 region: CASSKTGLTYEQYF. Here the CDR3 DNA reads TGTGCCAGTAGTAAAACGGGTCTTACCTACGAGCAGTACTTC.

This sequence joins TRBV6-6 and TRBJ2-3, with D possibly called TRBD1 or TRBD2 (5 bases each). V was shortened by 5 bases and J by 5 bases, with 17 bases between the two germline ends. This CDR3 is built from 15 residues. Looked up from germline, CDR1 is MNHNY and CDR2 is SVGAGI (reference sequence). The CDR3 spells CASSSRGPRGDTQYF. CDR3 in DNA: TGTGCCAGCAGTAGTCGGGGCCCAAGGGGAGATACGCAGTATTTT.

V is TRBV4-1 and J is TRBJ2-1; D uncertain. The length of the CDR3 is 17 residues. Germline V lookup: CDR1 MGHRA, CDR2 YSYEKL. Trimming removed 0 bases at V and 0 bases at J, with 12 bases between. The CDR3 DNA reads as TGCGCCAGCAGCCAAGACACGTGGGTTAGCTCCTACAATGAGCAGTTCTTC. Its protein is CASSQDTWVSSYNEQFF.

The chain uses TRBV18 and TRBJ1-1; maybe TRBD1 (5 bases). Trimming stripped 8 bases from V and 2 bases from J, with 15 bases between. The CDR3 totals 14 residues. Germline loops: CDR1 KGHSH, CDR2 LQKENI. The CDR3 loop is CASTGDWRNTEAFF. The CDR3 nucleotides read TGTGCCAGCACCGGGGACTGGCGAAACACTGAAGCTTTCTTT.

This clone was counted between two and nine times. CDR3 bases: TGTGCCAGTAGTATAGATCGAGCGGGAAACCCCAAAAACATTCAGTACTTC. Its translation is CASSIDRAGNPKNIQYF. V is TRBV19 and J is TRBJ2-4, with 7 positions matching TRBD2. The CDR3 totals 17 residues. The germline V gene has CDR1 LNHDA and CDR2 SQIVND (reference sequence). J lost 2 bases, V lost 0 bases, and 7 bases had no gene match. Together with reference TRBV19 and TRBJ2-4, the CDR3 gives the full variable domain: DGGITQSPKYLFRKEGQNVTLSCEQNLNHDAMYWYRQDPGQGLRLIYYSQIVNDFQKGDIAEGYSVSREKKESFPLTVTSAQKNPTAFYLCASSIDRAGNPKNIQYFGAGTRLSVL.

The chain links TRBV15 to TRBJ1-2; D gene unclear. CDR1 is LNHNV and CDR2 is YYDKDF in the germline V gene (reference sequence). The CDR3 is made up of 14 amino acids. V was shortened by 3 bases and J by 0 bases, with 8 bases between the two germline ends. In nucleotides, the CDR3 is TGTGCCACCAGCAGGGGGTCTACTAACTATGGCTACACCTTC. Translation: CATSRGSTNYGYTF.

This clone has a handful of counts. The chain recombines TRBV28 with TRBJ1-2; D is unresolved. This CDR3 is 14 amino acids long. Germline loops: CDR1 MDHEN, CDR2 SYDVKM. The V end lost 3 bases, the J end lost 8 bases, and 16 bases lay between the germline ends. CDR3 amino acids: CASSFPSGFWGYTF. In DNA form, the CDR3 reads TGTGCCAGCAGTTTCCCGTCGGGGTTTTGGGGCTACACCTTC.

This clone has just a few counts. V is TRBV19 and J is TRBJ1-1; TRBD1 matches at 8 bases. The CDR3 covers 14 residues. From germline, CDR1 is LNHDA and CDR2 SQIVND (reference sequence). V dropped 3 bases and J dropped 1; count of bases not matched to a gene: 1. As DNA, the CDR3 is TGTGCCAGTAGTATCGGGACAGGGAACACTGAAGCTTTCTTT. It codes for CASSIGTGNTEAFF.

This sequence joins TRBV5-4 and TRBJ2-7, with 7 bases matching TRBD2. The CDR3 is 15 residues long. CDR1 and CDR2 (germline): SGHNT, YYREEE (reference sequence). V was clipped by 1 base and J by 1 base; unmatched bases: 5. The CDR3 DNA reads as TGTGCCAGCAGCTTGTATCGGGAGGCGTCCTACGAGCAGTACTTC. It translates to CASSLYREASYEQYF.

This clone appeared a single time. The CDR3 is CASSVAGNTDTQYF. The CDR3 DNA reads as TGTGCCAGCAGCGTAGCGGGAAACACAGATACGCAGTATTTT. The V and J genes are TRBV9 and TRBJ2-3; D might be TRBD2 (5 bases). V was cut by 0 bases and J by 2 bases, with 7 bases left in between. Germline V lookup: CDR1 SGDLS, CDR2 YYNGEE. CDR3 length: 14 amino acids.

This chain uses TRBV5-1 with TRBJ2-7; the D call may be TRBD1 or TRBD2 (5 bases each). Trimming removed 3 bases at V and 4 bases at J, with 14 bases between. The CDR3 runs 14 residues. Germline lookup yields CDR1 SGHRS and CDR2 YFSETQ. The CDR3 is CASSSGPEKYEQYF. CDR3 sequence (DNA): TGCGCCAGCAGCTCGGGACCGGAGAAGTACGAGCAGTACTTC.

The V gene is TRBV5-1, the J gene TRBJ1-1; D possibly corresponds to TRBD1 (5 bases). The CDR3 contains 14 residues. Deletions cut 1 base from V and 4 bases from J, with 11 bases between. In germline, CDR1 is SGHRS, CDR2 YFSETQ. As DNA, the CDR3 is TGCGCCAGCAGCTTGTGGGGGGTCGGCACTGAAGCTTTCTTT. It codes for CASSLWGVGTEAFF.

The CDR3 here is CASRAGGSGNQPQHF. The CDR3 DNA reads TGCGCCAGCAGGGCAGGGGGCTCGGGCAATCAGCCCCAGCATTTT. The chain couples TRBV10-2 to TRBJ1-5; 8 bases agree with TRBD1. Germline CDR1 reads WSHSY; CDR2 reads SAAADI. J was trimmed by 2 bases and V by 6 bases; bases with no gene match: 6. The CDR3 length is 15 residues.

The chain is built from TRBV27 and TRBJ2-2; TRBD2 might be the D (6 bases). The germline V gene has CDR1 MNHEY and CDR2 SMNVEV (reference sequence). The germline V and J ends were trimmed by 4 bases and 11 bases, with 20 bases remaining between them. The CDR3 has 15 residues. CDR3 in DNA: TGTGCCAGCAGTTGGGACTGGACGTTAACAGGAGAGCTGTTTTTT. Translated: CASSWDWTLTGELFF.

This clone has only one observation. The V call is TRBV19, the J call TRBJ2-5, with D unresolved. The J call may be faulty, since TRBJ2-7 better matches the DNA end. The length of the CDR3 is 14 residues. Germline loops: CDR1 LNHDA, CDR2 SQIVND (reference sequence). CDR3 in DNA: TGTGCCAGTAGTATTGATTCGGGTCGGGACGAGCAGTACTTC. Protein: CASSIDSGRDEQYF.

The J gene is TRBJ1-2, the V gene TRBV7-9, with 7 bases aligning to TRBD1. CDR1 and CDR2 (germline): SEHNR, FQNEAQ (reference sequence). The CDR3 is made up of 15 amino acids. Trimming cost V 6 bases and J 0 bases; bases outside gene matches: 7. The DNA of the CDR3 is TGTGCCAGCAGTTTACAACAGGGGACTAACTATGGCTACACCTTC. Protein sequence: CASSLQQGTNYGYTF. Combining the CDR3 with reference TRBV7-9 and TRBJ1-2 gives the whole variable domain DTGVSQNPRHKITKRGQNVTFRCDPISEHNRLYWYRQTLGQGPEFLTYFQNEAQLEKSRLLSDRFSAERPKGSFSTLEIQRTEQGDSAMYLCASSLQQGTNYGYTFGSGTRLTVV.

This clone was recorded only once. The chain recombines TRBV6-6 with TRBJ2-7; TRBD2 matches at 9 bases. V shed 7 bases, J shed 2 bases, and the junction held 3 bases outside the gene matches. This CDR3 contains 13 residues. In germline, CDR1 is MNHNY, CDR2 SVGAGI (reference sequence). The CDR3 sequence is CASKQREAYEQYF. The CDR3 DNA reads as TGTGCCAGCAAGCAGCGGGAGGCCTACGAGCAGTACTTC.

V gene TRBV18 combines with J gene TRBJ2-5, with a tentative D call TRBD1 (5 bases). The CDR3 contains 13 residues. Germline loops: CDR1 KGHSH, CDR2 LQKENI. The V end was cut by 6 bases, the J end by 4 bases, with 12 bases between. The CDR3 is CASSSQGRETQYF. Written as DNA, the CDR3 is TGTGCCAGCTCTTCCCAGGGAAGAGAGACCCAGTACTTC.

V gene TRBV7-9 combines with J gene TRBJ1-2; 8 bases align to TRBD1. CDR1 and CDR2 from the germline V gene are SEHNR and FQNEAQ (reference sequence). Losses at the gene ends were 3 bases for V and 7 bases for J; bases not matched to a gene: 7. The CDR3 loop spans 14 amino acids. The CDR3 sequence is CASSLAGQGLGYTF. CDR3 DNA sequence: TGTGCCAGCAGCTTGGCAGGACAGGGTCTTGGCTACACCTTC.

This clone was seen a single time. CDR3 nucleotide sequence: TGCGCCAGCAGCCAAGGGGAGGGGGAGACTGGAAACACCATATATTTT. Amino acids: CASSQGEGETGNTIYF. This chain uses TRBV4-1 with TRBJ1-3; D is perhaps TRBD1 (6 bases). The CDR3 sequence is 16 residues long. The ends were cut back, 1 base at V and 2 bases at J, with 12 bases in the middle. Germline values: CDR1 MGHRA, CDR2 YSYEKL.

The CDR3 spells CASSKRTSGRETQYF. CDR3 sequence (DNA): TGTGCCAGCAGTAAACGGACTAGCGGGAGAGAGACCCAGTACTTC. The rearrangement joins TRBV2 to TRBJ2-5, with 13 nucleotides matching TRBD2. V shed 5 bases, J shed 4 bases, and the junction held 4 bases outside the gene matches. CDR1 SNHLY and CDR2 FYNNEI come from the germline V gene. This CDR3 is built from 15 residues. Together with reference TRBV2 and TRBJ2-5, the CDR3 gives the full variable domain: EPEVTQTPSHQVTQMGQEVILRCVPISNHLYFYWYRQILGQKVEFLVSFYNNEISEKSEIFDDQFSVERPDGSNFTLKIRSTKLEDSAMYFCASSKRTSGRETQYFGPGTRLLVL.